This entry is about one T cell receptor beta chain. Its antigen is still unknown. The ends lost 7 bases at V and 4 bases at J; junction bases unmatched: 2. Germline V gene data show CDR1 as GTSNPN and CDR2 as SVGIG (reference sequence). The CDR3 covers 12 residues. The data were obtained in a study of cytomegalovirus exposure and HLA in healthy donors. Notes on the study in general: TCR beta V- and J-gene trimming, according to a later analysis, was linked to a missense DCLRE1C variant.

Primers: 60 Vbeta forward and 13 Jbeta reverse. Profiled with immunoSEQ multiplex PCR; TCRdb holds only in-frame clones, not every one. The profile shows some 130,000 clones, 60% to 80% of them singletons. The TCR was taken from a female donor in good health and CMV-seronegative. The chain recombines TRBV30 with TRBJ1-3; 9 bases line up with TRBD1. Sequenced: PBMCs. CDR3 sequence: CALGQGGNTIYF. For the CDR3, the DNA is TGTGCCTTGGGACAGGGAGGAAACACCATATATTTT.